Listed below are T cell receptor beta chains from one sample, sequenced in a study of T-cell reconstitution after alpha-beta-depleted transplantation in children. One entry per CDR3 protein results from TCRdb running MiXCR on the PCR reads. The data show almost 250,000 distinct CDR3 sequences, roughly a quarter seen once. Here the sequenced sample was PBMCs, taken before TCRalphabeta/CD19-depleted stem cell transplant. The receptor source for this set is a girl aged 2 to 10 with Fanconi anemia, due to receive a stem cell transplant. CDR3s include the opening cysteine and the closing phenylalanine or tryptophan. A D gene is named only where the DNA matches it firmly. Size values are once, few and many counts, or a class for expanded clones, and some rows have none.

many	-	TRBV7-3	TRBJ2-3	CASSHRAVDTQYF	TGTGCCAGCAGCCACCGAGCGGTAGATACGCAGTATTTT
many	TRBD1	TRBV6-6	TRBJ1-2	CASDLQGARGYTF	TGTGCCAGCGACTTACAGGGGGCGCGCGGCTACACCTTC
many	TRBD2	TRBV29-1	TRBJ2-1	CSVAGGVWGNEQFF	TGCAGCGTTGCCGGGGGGGTTTGGGGCAATGAGCAGTTCTTC
-	TRBD1	TRBV27	TRBJ2-7	CASSFALDRGRLEQYF	TGTGCCAGCAGTTTTGCCCTGGACAGGGGGCGCCTCGAGCAGTACTTC
few	-	TRBV7-9	TRBJ2-7	CASSFNAGYYEQYF	TGTGCCAGCAGCTTCAACGCAGGTTACTACGAGCAGTACTTC
many	TRBD2	TRBV29-1	TRBJ2-7	CSVEWTSGGLTYEQYF	TGCAGCGTTGAATGGACTAGCGGGGGGCTAACCTACGAGCAGTACTTC
many	-	TRBV10-3	TRBJ2-5	CAISDPRPGLPTQETQYF	TGTGCCATCAGTGACCCCCGTCCGGGACTTCCAACCCAAGAGACCCAGTACTTC
-	-	TRBV20-1	TRBJ1-2	CSARDRGRGPRGDGYTF	TGCAGTGCTAGAGATCGGGGAAGGGGCCCGCGAGGGGATGGCTACACCTTC
many	TRBD2	TRBV20-1	TRBJ2-3	CSAISAGVSTDTQYF	TGCAGTGCTATATCAGCGGGGGTGAGCACAGATACGCAGTATTTT
-	-	TRBV29-1	TRBJ2-3	CSVEDLYRVVTQYF	TGCAGCGTTGAAGATCTTTATAGGGTGGTTACGCAGTATTTT
-	-	TRBV5-1	TRBJ2-3	CASSLVGGRSHTDTQYF	TGCGCCAGCAGCTTGGTGGGTGGAAGAAGTCACACAGATACGCAGTATTTT
many	-	TRBV6-5	TRBJ2-7	CASSYGISSYEQYF	TGTGCCAGCAGTTACGGGATATCCTCCTACGAGCAGTACTTC
many	-	TRBV12-3/TRBV12-4	TRBJ2-7	CASRIQGSLYEQYF	TGTGCCAGCAGGATACAGGGCAGCCTCTACGAGCAGTACTTC
many	-	TRBV20-1	TRBJ2-2	CSARNEMNTGELFF	TGCAGTGCTAGAAATGAGATGAACACCGGGGAGCTGTTTTTT
few	-	TRBV6-1	TRBJ2-7	CASSLGATYEQYF	TGTGCCAGCAGTCTCGGGGCCACGTACGAGCAGTACTTC
few	TRBD2	TRBV2	TRBJ2-1	CASSETSGGTGKQFF	TGTGCCAGCAGTGAGACCAGCGGGGGTACAGGGAAGCAGTTCTTC
-	-	TRBV12-3/TRBV12-4	TRBJ2-3	CASCFKTGPSERASDTQYF	TGTGCCAGCTGTTTTAAAACTGGTCCTAGCGAGAGGGCCTCAGATACGCAGTATTTT
-	-	TRBV4-2	TRBJ2-7	CASSQVPLSYEQYF	TGTGCCAGCAGCCAAGTGCCCCTCTCCTACGAGCAGTACTTC
-	-	TRBV10-2	TRBJ2-3	CGTGADTQYF	TGCGGAACGGGGGCAGATACGCAGTATTTT
-	-	TRBV5-1	TRBJ2-1	CASSFGDSNGKQFF	TGCGCCAGCAGCTTTGGAGACTCAAACGGGAAGCAGTTCTTC
many	-	TRBV5-1	TRBJ2-2	CASSSHRTIWVGELFF	TGCGCCAGCAGCAGCCACAGGACTATCTGGGTCGGGGAGCTGTTTTTT
-	-	TRBV29-1	TRBJ2-7	CSVLQGATYEQYF	TGCAGCGTTTTACAGGGTGCCACCTACGAGCAGTACTTC
-	-	TRBV5-1	TRBJ2-1	CASSLLDEQFF	TGCGCCAGCAGCTTGCTGGATGAGCAGTTCTTC